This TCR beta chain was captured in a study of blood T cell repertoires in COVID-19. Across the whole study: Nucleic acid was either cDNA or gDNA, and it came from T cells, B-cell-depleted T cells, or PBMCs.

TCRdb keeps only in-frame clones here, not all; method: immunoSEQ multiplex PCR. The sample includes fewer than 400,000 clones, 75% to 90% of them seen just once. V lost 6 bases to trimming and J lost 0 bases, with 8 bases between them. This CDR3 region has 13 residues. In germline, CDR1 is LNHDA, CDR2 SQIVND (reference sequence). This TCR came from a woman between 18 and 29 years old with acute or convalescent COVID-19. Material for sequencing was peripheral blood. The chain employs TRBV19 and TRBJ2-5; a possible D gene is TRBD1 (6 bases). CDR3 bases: TGTGCCAGTAGGGGGGACAACCAAGAGACCCAGTACTTC. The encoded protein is CASRGDNQETQYF. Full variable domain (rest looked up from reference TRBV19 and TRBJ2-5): DGGITQSPKYLFRKEGQNVTLSCEQNLNHDAMYWYRQDPGQGLRLIYYSQIVNDFQKGDIAEGYSVSREKKESFPLTVTSAQKNPTAFYLCASRGDNQETQYFGPGTRLLVL.